This T cell receptor beta chain is from a study of response to subunit inactivated influenza vaccine. General study results and limits: The study's authors posited that every seasonal influenza vaccination enlists few new T cells.

TCRdb re-called the RT-PCR reads through MiXCR, storing one row per CDR3 protein. The repertoire holds 450,000 to 600,000 distinct CDR3 sequences, with approximately 7.6% as singletons. CDR3 length equals 14 residues. Germline CDR1 DFQATT, CDR2 SNEGSKA (reference sequence). V was cut by 0 bases and J by 5 bases, with 14 bases left in between. This clonotype appeared a few times. Its specificity is unknown. The origin of this receptor is a man aged 45 to 70 who received an inactivated influenza vaccine. The sample was PBMCs from blood, taken around 25 months after vaccination. This sequence joins TRBV20-1 and TRBJ2-7; possible D gene TRBD2, 5 bases. The CDR3: CSARESGRRDEQYF. The CDR3 DNA reads as TGCAGTGCTAGAGAAAGCGGCCGTCGGGACGAGCAGTACTTC.